This passage covers 10 T cell receptor beta chains from one sample sequenced in a study of human T cells and chemical hapten exposure. TCRdb itself ran the RACE reads through MiXCR, one entry per CDR3 protein. This table holds under 300,000 distinct CDR3 sequences, about 9% found once. Time point denoted: pre-sensitization, week 0. Treatment noted: therapeutic diphenylcyclopropenone sensitization with weekly scalp DPC. Material: whole blood, obtained in connection with sensitization to the hapten diphenylcyclopropenone (DPC). All receptors come from a woman in her 40s with alopecia areata. Some clones in this sample may be carry-over from other donors' samples.

The table lists this clonotype with a few counts. The chain joins TRBV5-1 to TRBJ2-1, with D tentatively TRBD1 (6 bases). Trimming stripped 1 base from V and 0 bases from J, with 11 bases between. The CDR3 runs 16 residues. Germline lookup yields CDR1 SGHRS and CDR2 YFSETQ. The CDR3 spells CASSLRQVDSYNEQFF. CDR3 DNA: TGCGCCAGCAGCTTGAGACAGGTCGACTCCTACAATGAGCAGTTCTTC.

This clonotype was detected only a few times. The CDR3 protein is CATSDAAGAVRNEQFF. The CDR3 DNA follows: TGTGCCACCAGTGACGCGGCTGGGGCAGTCCGTAATGAGCAGTTCTTC. This rearrangement joins TRBV24-1 to TRBJ2-1; D is perhaps TRBD1 (5 bases). Per the germline V gene, CDR1 is KGHDR and CDR2 is SFDVKD. The CDR3 spans 16 residues. Between the trimmed V and J ends, which lost 4 bases and 7 bases, there was a span of 19 bases.

This clonotype turned up a few times. The rearrangement uses TRBV5-6 and TRBJ2-1; TRBD2 agrees at 8 bases. The V gene end was trimmed by 4 bases and the J gene end by 4 bases; junction bases not matched to a gene: 7. The CDR3 extends over 15 amino acids. CDR1 is SGHDT, CDR2 YYEEEE, per germline. This chain's CDR3 is CASSALAGVYNEQFF. The CDR3 coding sequence is TGTGCCAGCAGCGCGCTAGCGGGCGTATACAATGAGCAGTTCTTC.

This clonotype was recorded once. This chain connects TRBV6-1 to TRBJ2-1; D remains unclear. CDR3 size: 16 residues. V was cut by 2 bases and J by 4 bases, with 15 bases left in between. Germline CDR1 MNHNS, CDR2 SASEGT. CDR3 nucleotides: TGTGCCAGCAGTGAATTTTTAGTAGCAAGTTACAATGAGCAGTTCTTC. Protein product: CASSEFLVASYNEQFF.

V gene TRBV3-1 combines with J gene TRBJ1-5; tentatively, D is TRBD1 (5 bases). This CDR3 spans 15 amino acids. CDR1 is LGHDT and CDR2 is YNNKEL in the germline V gene (reference sequence). V lost 1 base to trimming and J lost 4 bases, with 11 bases between them. For the CDR3, the DNA is TGTGCCAGCAGCCAAGGATGGCAGGGAAATCAGCCCCAGCATTTT. As protein: CASSQGWQGNQPQHF.

This clonotype was found many times. This chain uses TRBV2 with TRBJ2-7, with TRBD1 as a possible D gene (6 bases). The CDR3 length is 12 residues. CDR1 SNHLY and CDR2 FYNNEI come from the germline V gene. Trimming removed 7 bases from V and 3 bases from J, with 10 bases in between. CDR3: CASMGAFYEQYF. The CDR3 region has the DNA TGTGCCAGCATGGGGGCGTTCTACGAGCAGTACTTC.

This clonotype was seen a few times. V and J are TRBV11-3 and TRBJ2-6; perhaps TRBD2 as D (5 bases). Trimming took 1 base from V and 8 from J, leaving 6 bases between them. This CDR3 has 13 amino acids. CDR1 and CDR2 (germline): SGHNT, YENEEA. The CDR3 DNA follows: TGTGCCAGCAGCTTAGTCGGGACCAACGTCCTGACTTTC. As protein: CASSLVGTNVLTF.

The rearrangement links TRBV12-3 or TRBV12-4 to TRBJ1-1; the D is unclear. Between the trimmed V and J ends, which lost 6 bases and 3 bases, there was a span of 14 bases. CDR3 size: 14 residues. This chain's CDR3 is CASRYSHWDTEAFF. As DNA, the CDR3 is TGTGCCAGCAGGTACAGCCACTGGGACACTGAAGCTTTCTTT.

The table lists this clonotype with many counts. The chain joins TRBV28 to TRBJ1-1; TRBD1 matches at 7 bases. The V gene end was trimmed by 1 base and the J gene end by 1 base; junction bases not matched to a gene: 3. Per germline, CDR1 MDHEN and CDR2 SYDVKM. The CDR3 contains 15 residues. CDR3 region: CASSLLGTANTEAFF. In DNA form, the CDR3 reads TGTGCCAGCAGTTTATTAGGGACAGCGAACACTGAAGCTTTCTTT.

This clonotype appeared a few times. This chain joins TRBV4-1 and TRBJ2-3; no reliable D call. Germline V lookup: CDR1 MGHRA, CDR2 YSYEKL. Trimming removed 0 bases at V and 4 bases at J, with 5 bases between. This CDR3 has 13 amino acids. CDR3 bases: TGCGCCAGCAGCCAAGACCGTTCAGATACGCAGTATTTT. Its protein is CASSQDRSDTQYF.